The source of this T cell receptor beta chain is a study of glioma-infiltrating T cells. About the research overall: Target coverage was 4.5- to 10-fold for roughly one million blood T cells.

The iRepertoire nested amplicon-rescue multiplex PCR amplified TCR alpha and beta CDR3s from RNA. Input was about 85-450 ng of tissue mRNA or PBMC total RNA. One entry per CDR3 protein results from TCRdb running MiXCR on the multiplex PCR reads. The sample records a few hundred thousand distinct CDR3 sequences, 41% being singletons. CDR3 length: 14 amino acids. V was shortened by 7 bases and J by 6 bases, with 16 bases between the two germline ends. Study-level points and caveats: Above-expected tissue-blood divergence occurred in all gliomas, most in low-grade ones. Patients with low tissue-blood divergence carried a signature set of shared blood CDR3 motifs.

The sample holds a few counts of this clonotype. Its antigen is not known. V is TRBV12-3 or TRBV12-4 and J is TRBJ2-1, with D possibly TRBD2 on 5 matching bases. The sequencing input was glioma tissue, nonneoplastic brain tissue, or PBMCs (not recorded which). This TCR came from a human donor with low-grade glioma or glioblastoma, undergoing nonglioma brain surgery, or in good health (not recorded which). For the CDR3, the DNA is TGTGCCAGCACCACCGAGGCCGGGGTCAATGAGCAGTTCTTC. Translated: CASTTEAGVNEQFF.